The next 18 T cell receptor beta chains were all read from a single sample in a study of blood T cell repertoires in COVID-19. Here immunoSEQ multiplex PCR was the method, and the copy in TCRdb shows in-frame clones only, minus some. The sample has over 60,000 clones, 80% to 90% seen once. Sequenced sample: peripheral blood. The receptors stem from a man in his forties or fifties with acute or convalescent COVID-19.

The chain links TRBV5-1 to TRBJ1-1; D gene unclear. CDR1 and CDR2 (germline): SGHRS, YFSETQ. Between the trimmed V and J ends, which lost 4 bases and 0 bases, there was a span of 10 bases. The CDR3 loop spans 14 amino acids. CDR3 region: CASSQTTLNTEAFF. DNA of the CDR3: TGCGCCAGCAGCCAAACCACTTTGAACACTGAAGCTTTCTTT.

The CDR3 DNA sequence: TGCGCCAGCAGCCAAGAAGCGCCGTACCAAGAGACCCAGTACTTC. Translation gives CASSQEAPYQETQYF. The chain is built from TRBV4-1 and TRBJ2-5; D is uncertain. From germline, CDR1 is MGHRA and CDR2 YSYEKL. The CDR3 sequence is 15 residues long. The germline V and J ends were trimmed by 0 bases and 0 bases, with 8 bases remaining between them.

The chain is built from TRBV6-5 and TRBJ1-2, with TRBD1 identical over 7 bases. Germline V gene lookup returns CDR1 MNHEY and CDR2 SVGAGI. The CDR3 totals 14 residues. Trimming removed 4 bases from V and 8 bases from J; junction bases left unmatched: 10. The DNA for the CDR3 is TGTGCCAGCAGTTCGGCGACAGGGTCGGGAGGCTACACCTTC. Its protein product is CASSSATGSGGYTF.

The chain couples TRBV10-3 to TRBJ1-2; TRBD1 matches 7 bases. The CDR3 covers 13 residues. V shed 5 bases, J shed 7 bases, and the junction held 7 bases outside the gene matches. Germline loops: CDR1 ENHRY, CDR2 SYGVKD. CDR3: CAISSDRAGGYTF. As DNA, the CDR3 is TGTGCCATCAGTTCCGACAGGGCAGGTGGCTACACCTTC.

The chain joins TRBV24-1 to TRBJ2-3; 8 nucleotides match TRBD1. The CDR3 totals 16 residues. V trimming: 2 bases; J trimming: 2 bases; junction bases outside the gene matches: 5. From germline, CDR1 is KGHDR and CDR2 SFDVKD. The CDR3 sequence is CATSDWTGTTTDTQYF. CDR3 DNA: TGTGCCACCAGTGATTGGACAGGGACGACCACAGATACGCAGTATTTT.

The chain combines TRBV4-2 with TRBJ1-1, with a tentative D call TRBD1 (5 bases). V was shortened by 2 bases and J by 8 bases, with 9 bases between the two germline ends. This CDR3 spans 12 amino acids. Germline V gene sequence: CDR1 LGHNA, CDR2 YNFKEQ. CDR3: CASSQLNREAFF. DNA for the CDR3: TGTGCCAGCAGCCAACTAAACAGGGAAGCTTTCTTT.

The chain is built from TRBV9 and TRBJ1-5; the D gene is possibly TRBD1 (6 bases). This CDR3 has 15 residues. The germline CDR1 and CDR2 sequences are SGDLS and YYNGEE. Trimming took off 3 bases at V and 1 base at J, with 11 bases between the two ends. The DNA of the CDR3 is TGTGCCAGCAGCGCCGGGGGGGCCAGCAATCAGCCCCAGCATTTT. It translates to CASSAGGASNQPQHF.

This clone has a single count. The gene calls are TRBV6-5 and TRBJ1-2, with D unclear. V was clipped by 6 bases and J by 0 bases, with 14 bases between them. The germline CDR1 and CDR2 sequences are MNHEY and SVGAGI. The CDR3 runs to 15 residues. The CDR3 DNA sequence: TGTGCCAGCAGACCTTCCTGGGCAGCTAACTATGGCTACACCTTC. Translated, it gives CASRPSWAANYGYTF.

V gene TRBV2 combines with J gene TRBJ1-1; D ambiguous. The V and J ends lost 5 bases and 1 base respectively, with 11 bases between them. Germline lookup yields CDR1 SNHLY and CDR2 FYNNEI. CDR3 length: 14 amino acids. In DNA, the CDR3 is TGTGCCAGCAGTAATCGAGAGAAGAACACTGAAGCTTTCTTT. This codes for CASSNREKNTEAFF. Supplemented by reference TRBV2 and TRBJ1-1, the full variable domain reads EPEVTQTPSHQVTQMGQEVILRCVPISNHLYFYWYRQILGQKVEFLVSFYNNEISEKSEIFDDQFSVERPDGSNFTLKIRSTKLEDSAMYFCASSNREKNTEAFFGQGTRLTVV.

The V gene is TRBV24-1, the J gene TRBJ2-3; a possible D gene is TRBD1 (6 bases). Germline CDR1 KGHDR, CDR2 SFDVKD. V lost 7 bases and J 1 base, leaving 20 bases between the germline ends. The CDR3 spans 17 residues. CDR3 sequence reads: CATSPGVGESGTDTQYF. CDR3 sequence (DNA): TGTGCCACCAGCCCAGGGGTTGGGGAGTCGGGCACAGATACGCAGTATTTT.

Comment on this clone: The sample contains more than one DNA sequence encoding this CDR3. The chain recombines TRBV15 with TRBJ1-5, with D maybe TRBD1 (6 bases). The CDR3 has 14 residues. Germline V gene lookup returns CDR1 LNHNV and CDR2 YYDKDF (reference sequence). Trimming took 6 bases from V and 0 from J, leaving 9 bases between them. CDR3 sequence (DNA): TGTGCCACCAGTAGGACAGTTAGCAATCAGCCCCAGCATTTT. It codes for CATSRTVSNQPQHF.

The V call is TRBV6-6, the J call TRBJ2-1; D is possibly TRBD2 (5 bases). The germline V and J ends were trimmed by 0 bases and 6 bases, with 6 bases remaining between them. CDR3 length equals 13 residues. Germline CDR1 MNHNY, CDR2 SVGAGI (reference sequence). CDR3 amino acids: CASSYSEGNEQFF. The CDR3 region has the DNA TGTGCCAGCAGTTACTCAGAGGGCAATGAGCAGTTCTTC.

This rearrangement joins TRBV28 to TRBJ1-5; D is unclear. The CDR3 has 12 residues. The V end was cut by 5 bases, the J end by 8 bases, with 10 bases between. Germline V gene data show CDR1 as MDHEN and CDR2 as SYDVKM. The CDR3 spells CASSPPIKPQHF. In DNA, the CDR3 is TGTGCCAGCAGTCCCCCCATCAAGCCCCAGCATTTT.

A word on this clone: Within the sample, other DNA sequences also encode this same CDR3. The chain carries TRBV5-1 and TRBJ1-2, with D perhaps TRBD1 (5 bases). V lost 0 bases, J lost 2 bases, and 5 bases lay in between. CDR1 is SGHRS, CDR2 YFSETQ, per germline. The CDR3 covers 13 residues. The CDR3 is CASSLGQNYGYTF. For the CDR3, the DNA is TGCGCCAGCAGCTTGGGACAGAACTATGGCTACACCTTC.

This clone came up once. This chain uses TRBV5-8 with TRBJ1-2; 9 bases match TRBD1. CDR3 length equals 15 residues. Trimming cost V 1 base and J 8 bases; bases outside gene matches: 9. The germline gives CDR1 SGHTS, CDR2 YDEGEE. CDR3 nucleotides: TGTGCCAGCAGCTTGACCGGGACAGGGTTGCAAGGCTACACCTTC. This sequence encodes CASSLTGTGLQGYTF.

This clone was detected once. This chain connects TRBV4-2 to TRBJ1-5; no definite D call. The germline V gene has CDR1 LGHNA and CDR2 YNFKEQ. V gave up 5 bases and J gave up 1 base, with 12 bases separating them. This CDR3 contains 15 residues. As DNA, the CDR3 is TGTGCCAGCAGCGAAATCCCGCGGAGCAATCAGCCCCAGCATTTT. Translated: CASSEIPRSNQPQHF.

J is TRBJ1-1 and V is TRBV6-5, with 7 bases aligning to TRBD1. The CDR3 covers 15 residues. The V and J ends lost 5 bases and 1 base, in that order; junction bases with no gene match: 7. Germline loops: CDR1 MNHEY, CDR2 SVGAGI. CDR3 amino acids: CASSPRGGSNTEAFF. The DNA for the CDR3 is TGTGCCAGCAGTCCCCGAGGGGGCTCGAACACTGAAGCTTTCTTT.

The chain combines TRBV11-3 with TRBJ2-5; TRBD1 aligns across 10 bases. Germline trimming cut 5 bases from V and 6 bases from J; bases unmatched to any gene: 9. Looked up from germline, CDR1 is SGHNT and CDR2 is YENEEA. CDR3 length: 15 amino acids. The CDR3 region is CASSVRDRGAKTQYF. The CDR3 region has the DNA TGTGCCAGCAGCGTCCGGGACAGGGGTGCGAAGACCCAGTACTTC.